This TCR beta chain was identified in a study of radiation and T cells in renal cell carcinoma. Notes on the study in general: Top tumor clonotypes rose in blood 2 weeks post-radiation, then contracted. Baseline intratumoral clonotype presence is unknown without pretreatment biopsies.

Time point noted: blood 4 weeks post-SBRT, at nephrectomy. Documented treatment: 15 Gy SBRT to primary tumor, nephrectomy 4 weeks later. Nephrectomy followed 15 Gy stereotactic body radiation by 4 weeks. CDR3 size: 15 residues. The junction had 9 bases not matched to a gene; V was cut back by 8 bases and J by 2 bases. Looked up from germline, CDR1 is SGHTA and CDR2 is FQGNSA. To note about this clone: The antigen remains unidentified.

Clones were sequenced by immunoSEQ multiplex PCR, and TCRdb holds only the in-frame ones, with some missing. This sample has around 99,000 clones, with 70% to 85% found just once. The TCR comes from a man aged 60-69 years with renal cell carcinoma. This chain connects TRBV7-2 to TRBJ2-1, with 7 bases matching TRBD2. This material consisted of blood, taken from a patient whose treatment included radiotherapy and nephrectomy. The CDR3 region has the DNA TGTGCCAGCTGTATCTCCGGGACTACCTACAATGAGCAGTTCTTC. This encodes CASCISGTTYNEQFF.